The 18 T cell receptor beta chains given below trace back to one sample, sequenced in a study of identical twins. TCRdb processed the 5' RACE reads anew with MiXCR; each CDR3 protein has one entry. Of more than 250,000 distinct CDR3 sequences in the sample, around 8.8% are singletons; the top ten hold 2% to 2.5%. These sequences were also reported in another study, on yellow fever vaccine responses in identical twins.

Sequenced sample: memory (CD45RO+) T cells sorted from blood. The receptors were sampled from a woman aged 18-29 years in good health.

The chain has TRBV27 and TRBJ2-5; a weak D match, TRBD1 (6 bases). Germline V gene data show CDR1 as MNHEY and CDR2 as SMNVEV (reference sequence). V lost 5 bases, J lost 2 bases, and 12 bases lay in between. The CDR3 is 14 amino acids. This CDR3 reads CASSPRTAQETQYF. The CDR3 DNA reads as TGTGCCAGCAGTCCCAGGACAGCTCAAGAGACCCAGTACTTC.

In its sample, this clonotype was seen a few times. J is TRBJ2-6 and V is TRBV14; TRBD1 aligns across 11 bases. The germline V gene encodes CDR1 SGHDN and CDR2 FVKESK. The CDR3 extends over 19 amino acids. V lost 2 bases to trimming and J lost 1 base; unmatched junction nucleotides: 7. DNA for the CDR3: TGTGCCAGCAGCCAATACCCCGGACAGGGGGCTTCTGGGGCCAACGTCCTGACTTTC. Encoded protein: CASSQYPGQGASGANVLTF.

This clonotype was detected a few times. The chain links TRBV5-1 to TRBJ1-1; D unclear. Trimming cost V 5 bases and J 6 bases, with 17 bases left between them. Germline V lookup: CDR1 SGHRS, CDR2 YFSETQ. The CDR3 covers 14 residues. DNA of the CDR3: TGCGCCAGCAGGATCGCCGAGGGAGGCGCTGAAGCTTTCTTT. Translated: CASRIAEGGAEAFF. Based on the CDR3 plus reference TRBV5-1 and TRBJ1-1, the full variable domain is KAGVTQTPRYLIKTRGQQVTLSCSPISGHRSVSWYQQTPGQGLQFLFEYFSETQRNKGNFPGRFSGRQFSNSRSEMNVSTLELGDSALYLCASRIAEGGAEAFFGQGTRLTVV.

This clonotype was counted at least ten times. V usage is TRBV29-1 and J usage is TRBJ2-3; 14 nucleotides align to TRBD2. With 7 bases clipped from V and 3 bases from J, the junction kept 6 bases outside the gene matches. CDR3 size: 15 residues. From germline, CDR1 is SQVTM and CDR2 ANQGSEA. The CDR3 loop is CSAQGTSGRTDTQYF. In DNA form, the CDR3 reads TGCAGCGCCCAAGGGACTAGCGGGAGAACAGATACGCAGTATTTT.

The genes are TRBV24-1 and TRBJ2-1; 10 bases are a match to TRBD1. Germline loops: CDR1 KGHDR, CDR2 SFDVKD. The CDR3 spans 16 residues. V was pared by 0 bases and J by 6 bases, with 4 bases of the junction left unmatched. The CDR3 DNA sequence: TGTGCCACCAGTGATTTGGGACAGGGGGGTAGCAATGAGCAGTTCTTC. It specifies CATSDLGQGGSNEQFF.

The chain has TRBV6-1 and TRBJ1-1; D gene ambiguous. The V gene lost 4 bases and the J gene lost 0 bases, with 6 bases spanning the gap. The germline V gene has CDR1 MNHNS and CDR2 SASEGT. CDR3 length: 13 amino acids. The CDR3 region is CASSGLLNTEAFF. The CDR3, as DNA: TGTGCCAGCAGTGGACTCTTGAACACTGAAGCTTTCTTT.

The table lists this clonotype with a few counts. This chain uses TRBV7-7 with TRBJ2-7, with TRBD2 identical over 9 bases. There are 12 residues in the CDR3. The ends lost 6 bases at V and 6 bases at J; junction bases unmatched: 3. CDR1 is SSHAT and CDR2 is FNYEAQ in the germline V gene (reference sequence). The CDR3 DNA reads as TGTGCCAGCAGGCTAGCGGGAAGCGAGCAGTACGTC. Residues: CASRLAGSEQYV.

The chain employs TRBV19 and TRBJ1-2; D is undetermined. Germline values: CDR1 LNHDA, CDR2 SQIVND (reference sequence). V lost 6 bases, J lost 4 bases, and 9 bases lay in between. This CDR3 has 12 amino acids. Written as DNA, the CDR3 is TGTGCCAGTAGGGCCGGCTCCTATGGCTACACCTTC. Translation gives CASRAGSYGYTF.

This clonotype has at least ten counts. This rearrangement joins TRBV12-3 or TRBV12-4 to TRBJ2-3; TRBD2 is a possible D gene (5 bases). The CDR3 extends over 15 amino acids. The ends were cut back, 6 bases at V and 4 bases at J, with 17 bases in the middle. Here the CDR3 reads CASRFLTSIADTQYF. CDR3 DNA: TGTGCCAGCAGATTCCTAACTAGTATTGCAGATACGCAGTATTTT.

The genes are TRBV3-1 and TRBJ2-4, with D perhaps TRBD1 or TRBD2 (5 bases each). The CDR3 sequence is 18 residues long. Trimming cost V 4 bases and J 3 bases, with 22 bases left between them. Germline V gene data show CDR1 as LGHDT and CDR2 as YNNKEL (reference sequence). The DNA for the CDR3 is TGTGCCAGCAGCCGACCCGGGACGCGTGGTGGGGGCAAAAACATTCAGTACTTC. This translates into CASSRPGTRGGGKNIQYF.

This clonotype was counted between two and nine times. CDR3 sequence (DNA): TGCAGTGCCCGGGGACAGGGGTACACCGGGGAGCTGTTTTTT. It translates to CSARGQGYTGELFF. The chain joins TRBV20-1 to TRBJ2-2, with 10 positions matching TRBD1. Germline V lookup: CDR1 DFQATT, CDR2 SNEGSKA (reference sequence). The V segment lost 6 bases and the J segment 3 bases; nucleotides outside the gene matches: 4. This CDR3 is 14 amino acids long.

The sample holds a few counts of this clonotype. V is TRBV2 and J is TRBJ2-7; TRBD1 is a possible D gene (6 bases). CDR3 length: 14 residues. The ends were cut back, 7 bases at V and 0 bases at J, with 13 bases in the middle. Germline assignment: CDR1 SNHLY and CDR2 FYNNEI. CDR3 coding DNA: TGTGCCAGCACTCAGGGGTACAGCTCCTACGAGCAGTACGTC. This sequence encodes CASTQGYSSYEQYV.

This clonotype has ten or more counts. This chain connects TRBV20-1 to TRBJ1-1; D may be TRBD1 (5 bases). Germline CDR1 is DFQATT and CDR2 is SNEGSKA (reference sequence). V was clipped by 1 base and J by 3 bases, with 27 bases between them. This CDR3 contains 19 residues. CDR3 sequence (DNA): TGCAGTGCTAGAGGATATCCCAGGGATTCGTCATTAGTGGACACTGAAGCTTTCTTT. This translates into CSARGYPRDSSLVDTEAFF.

This clonotype was observed a handful of times. V and J are TRBV20-1 and TRBJ2-1; 9 bases map to TRBD2. Germline lookup yields CDR1 DFQATT and CDR2 SNEGSKA (reference sequence). The CDR3 totals 14 residues. The J segment lost 6 bases and the V segment lost 3 bases, leaving 6 bases of the junction unmatched. CDR3 amino acids: CSASIQRGANEQFF. DNA of the CDR3: TGCAGTGCTAGTATACAGCGGGGGGCCAATGAGCAGTTCTTC.

Ten or more counts support this clonotype. The chain links TRBV6-2 or TRBV6-3 to TRBJ2-1, with 8 nucleotides matching TRBD2. Germline V gene data show CDR1 as MNHEY and CDR2 as SVGEGT. V lost 2 bases to trimming and J lost 3 bases; unmatched junction nucleotides: 9. This CDR3 spans 17 amino acids. The chain's CDR3 is CASSYREAGEGYNEQFF. For the CDR3, the DNA is TGTGCCAGCAGTTACAGGGAAGCGGGAGAAGGCTACAATGAGCAGTTCTTC.

This clonotype was seen ten or more times. The chain employs TRBV15 and TRBJ2-1, with D tentatively TRBD1 or TRBD2 (5 bases each). V lost 5 bases to trimming and J lost 0 bases, with 8 bases between them. The CDR3 length is 14 residues. Per the germline V gene, CDR1 is LNHNV and CDR2 is YYDKDF (reference sequence). CDR3 bases: TGTGCCACCAGCGCTGGGGGCTCCTACAATGAGCAGTTCTTC. Residues: CATSAGGSYNEQFF.

The chain employs TRBV7-8 and TRBJ2-2, with 9 bases matching TRBD1. Unmatched junction bases numbered 7, after V lost 7 bases and J lost 4 bases. Germline V CDR1 and CDR2: SGHVS, FQNEAQ. CDR3 length equals 15 residues. CDR3 amino acids: CASKRGTGSTGELFF. The CDR3 DNA follows: TGTGCCAGCAAGAGGGGGACAGGGTCCACCGGGGAGCTGTTTTTT.

This clonotype has a count of ten or more. J is TRBJ2-5 and V is TRBV7-9; D may be TRBD1 (6 bases). The CDR3 loop spans 14 amino acids. V lost 2 bases, J lost 7 bases, and 14 bases lay in between. CDR1 and CDR2 from the germline V gene are SEHNR and FQNEAQ (reference sequence). The DNA of the CDR3 is TGTGCCAGCAGCTTACCTGGGGGCCGAGGGACCCAGTACTTC. Protein product: CASSLPGGRGTQYF. The complete variable domain, with remaining parts taken from reference TRBV7-9 and TRBJ2-5, reads DTGVSQNPRHKITKRGQNVTFRCDPISEHNRLYWYRQTLGQGPEFLTYFQNEAQLEKSRLLSDRFSAERPKGSFSTLEIQRTEQGDSAMYLCASSLPGGRGTQYFGPGTRLLVL.